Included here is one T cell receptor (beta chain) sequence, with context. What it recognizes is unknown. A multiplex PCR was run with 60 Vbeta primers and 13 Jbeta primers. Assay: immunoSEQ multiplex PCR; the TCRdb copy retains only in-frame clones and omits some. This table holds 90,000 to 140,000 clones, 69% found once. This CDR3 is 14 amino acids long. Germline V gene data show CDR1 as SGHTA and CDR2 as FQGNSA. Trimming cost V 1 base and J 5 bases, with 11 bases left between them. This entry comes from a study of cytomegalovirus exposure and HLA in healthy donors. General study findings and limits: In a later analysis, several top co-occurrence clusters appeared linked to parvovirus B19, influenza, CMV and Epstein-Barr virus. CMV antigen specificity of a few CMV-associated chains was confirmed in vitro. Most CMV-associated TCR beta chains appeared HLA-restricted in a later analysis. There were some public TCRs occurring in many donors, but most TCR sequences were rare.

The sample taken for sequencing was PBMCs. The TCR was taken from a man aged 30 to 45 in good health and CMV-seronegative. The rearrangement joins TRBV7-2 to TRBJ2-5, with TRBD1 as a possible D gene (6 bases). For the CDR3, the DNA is TGTGCCAGCAGCTTAGATCGGACAGCCGAGACCCAGTACTTC. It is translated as CASSLDRTAETQYF.